Below, 27 T cell receptor beta chains from the same sample are listed, as sequenced in a study of cytomegalovirus exposure and HLA in healthy donors. PCR involved 60 Vbeta and 13 Jbeta primers. The data were produced by immunoSEQ multiplex PCR, yet TCRdb's version contains in-frame clones alone and is incomplete. The table has around 120,000 clones, 70% to 80% seen once. Sequenced: PBMCs. The receptors shown here come from a man aged 25-45 years in good health and CMV-seronegative.

The chain links TRBV28 to TRBJ2-7; 8 bases line up with TRBD1. The CDR3 loop spans 11 amino acids. V was pared by 8 bases and J by 3 bases, with 0 bases of the junction left unmatched. The germline V gene has CDR1 MDHEN and CDR2 SYDVKM. This CDR3 is CASGQGYEQYF. For the CDR3, the DNA is TGTGCCAGCGGACAGGGCTACGAGCAGTACTTC.

The V call is TRBV2, the J call TRBJ2-2, with a weak D call TRBD2 (6 bases). The CDR3 loop spans 15 amino acids. The ends were cut back, 6 bases at V and 2 bases at J, with 13 bases in the middle. Germline loops: CDR1 SNHLY, CDR2 FYNNEI. The CDR3 sequence is CASSRRAGNTGELFF. The DNA of the CDR3 is TGTGCCAGCAGCCGAAGGGCGGGAAACACCGGGGAGCTGTTTTTT.

J is TRBJ1-5 and V is TRBV19; 7 nucleotides match TRBD1. The germline V gene has CDR1 LNHDA and CDR2 SQIVND (reference sequence). V shed 7 bases, J shed 0 bases, and the junction held 15 bases outside the gene matches. CDR3 length: 18 residues. The CDR3: CASNAGQFRGYSNQPQHF. As DNA, the CDR3 is TGTGCCAGTAACGCGGGACAGTTTAGGGGATATAGCAATCAGCCCCAGCATTTT.

This chain connects TRBV14 to TRBJ1-1; 7 bases match TRBD1. Germline values: CDR1 SGHDN, CDR2 FVKESK. Trimming took 2 bases from V and 4 from J; bases not matched to a gene: 4. There are 14 residues in the CDR3. The CDR3 DNA sequence: TGTGCCAGCAGCCAACAGGGGGTAGGCACTGAAGCTTTCTTT. Translating gives CASSQQGVGTEAFF.

The chain joins TRBV30 to TRBJ1-2, with D unresolved. The CDR3 runs 12 residues. V lost 0 bases to trimming and J lost 8 bases, with 10 bases between them. Germline V gene lookup returns CDR1 GTSNPN and CDR2 SVGIG (reference sequence). In nucleotides, the CDR3 is TGTGCCTGGAGTGTAGGCCCGGGAGGCTACACCTTC. Its translation is CAWSVGPGGYTF.

J is TRBJ1-2 and V is TRBV9, with a tentative D call TRBD1 (6 bases). V was shortened by 3 bases and J by 4 bases, with 16 bases between the two germline ends. CDR3 length: 15 residues. Germline V gene sequence: CDR1 SGDLS, CDR2 YYNGEE. The CDR3 nucleotides are TGTGCCAGCAGCGAGGGGGGGTTTTCGAGCTATGGCTACACCTTC. Translation: CASSEGGFSSYGYTF. The variable domain in full, with the rest retrieved from reference TRBV9 and TRBJ1-2, is DSGVTQTPKHLITATGQRVTLRCSPRSGDLSVYWYQQSLDQGLQFLIQYYNGEERAKGNILERFSAQQFPDLHSELNLSSLELGDSALYFCASSEGGFSSYGYTFGSGTRLTVV.

This clone came up many times. This chain connects TRBV6-6 to TRBJ2-1, with D hard to call. Trimming took 6 bases from V and 2 from J, leaving 5 bases between them. CDR1 is MNHNY and CDR2 is SVGAGI in the germline V gene (reference sequence). This CDR3 comprises 12 residues. CDR3 region: CASSRPYNEQFF. The DNA for the CDR3 is TGTGCCAGCAGCAGGCCCTACAATGAGCAGTTCTTC.

The rearrangement joins TRBV11-2 to TRBJ2-2, with TRBD1 as a possible D gene (6 bases). Per the germline V gene, CDR1 is SGHAT and CDR2 is FQNNGV. CDR3 length equals 14 residues. The V and J ends lost 2 bases and 8 bases respectively, with 12 bases between them. The CDR3 DNA follows: TGTGCCAGCAGCTTATGGGGGCTGGCGGGGGAGCTGTTTTTT. Translating gives CASSLWGLAGELFF.

The gene calls are TRBV5-3 and TRBJ1-1; TRBD1 matches 7 bases. TRBV5-3 is an open reading frame, and its role is uncertain. V trimming: 2 bases; J trimming: 2 bases; junction bases outside the gene matches: 3. This CDR3 has 14 amino acids. As DNA, the CDR3 is TGTGCCAGAAGCTTTTACAGGGGCAACACTGAAGCTTTCTTT. This encodes CARSFYRGNTEAFF.

The gene calls are TRBV27 and TRBJ2-7; D is possibly TRBD2 (6 bases). This CDR3 comprises 16 residues. V was shortened by 2 bases and J by 3 bases, with 17 bases between the two germline ends. Per germline, CDR1 MNHEY and CDR2 SMNVEV (reference sequence). The CDR3 coding sequence is TGTGCCAGCAGTTTAGGGTCTTCGCGGGGTCTCTACGAGCAGTACTTC. It encodes CASSLGSSRGLYEQYF.

V gene TRBV30 combines with J gene TRBJ1-2; 10 nucleotides align to TRBD1. V was clipped by 4 bases and J by 7 bases; unmatched bases: 9. This CDR3 contains 14 residues. CDR1 and CDR2 from the germline V gene are GTSNPN and SVGIG (reference sequence). In nucleotides, the CDR3 is TGTGCCTGGACCTCAAGGGGGACAGGGGCTGGCTACACCTTC. It codes for CAWTSRGTGAGYTF.

This clone came up a few times. This chain links TRBV2 with TRBJ1-6; the match to TRBD1 covers 10 bases. J was trimmed by 7 bases and V by 5 bases; bases with no gene match: 11. CDR1 and CDR2 (germline): SNHLY, FYNNEI. The CDR3 length is 17 residues. The CDR3 here is CASSSGTGVWLNSPLHF. CDR3 sequence (DNA): TGTGCCAGCAGTTCCGGGACAGGGGTTTGGCTGAATTCACCCCTCCACTTT.

This rearrangement joins TRBV7-9 to TRBJ2-3; 12 nucleotides match TRBD2. Germline CDR1 SEHNR, CDR2 FQNEAQ (reference sequence). Trimming at V came to 4 bases and at J to 0 bases, leaving 2 bases not matched to a gene. This CDR3 has 16 residues. CDR3 protein: CASSYLAGGSTDTQYF. The CDR3 region has the DNA TGTGCCAGCAGCTACCTAGCGGGAGGGAGCACAGATACGCAGTATTTT.

The chain carries TRBV6-6 and TRBJ1-2; weak D call: TRBD1 (6 bases). Trimming cost V 7 bases and J 9 bases, with 18 bases left between them. The CDR3 contains 13 residues. CDR1 is MNHNY, CDR2 SVGAGI, per germline (reference sequence). This CDR3 is CASNTGGGDSYTF. CDR3 sequence (DNA): TGTGCCAGCAATACGGGGGGCGGCGATAGCTACACCTTC.

The chain links TRBV9 to TRBJ1-4; D perhaps matches TRBD1 (6 bases). The CDR3 consists of 17 residues. V lost 1 base to trimming and J lost 5 bases, with 18 bases between them. CDR1 is SGDLS and CDR2 is YYNGEE in the germline V gene. CDR3: CASSVLPGAPLNEKLFF. CDR3 nucleotides: TGTGCCAGCAGCGTATTGCCAGGGGCCCCCTTAAATGAAAAACTGTTTTTT.

This chain connects TRBV5-1 to TRBJ1-5; TRBD1 agrees at 8 bases. This CDR3 contains 15 residues. With 2 bases clipped from V and 2 bases from J, the junction kept 3 bases outside the gene matches. Germline CDR1 and CDR2: SGHRS and YFSETQ. The CDR3 region has the DNA TGCGCCAGCAGCTTTGGGACAGGTCGCAATCAGCCCCAGCATTTT. Translated, it gives CASSFGTGRNQPQHF.

The chain is built from TRBV11-3 and TRBJ2-3, with 7 bases fitting TRBD1. Unmatched junction bases numbered 5, after V lost 5 bases and J lost 3 bases. There are 14 residues in the CDR3. CDR1 is SGHNT, CDR2 YENEEA, per germline. DNA for the CDR3: TGTGCCAGCAGCCGACAGGGTTGGACAGATACGCAGTATTTT. Protein product: CASSRQGWTDTQYF.

This chain links TRBV19 with TRBJ1-2; TRBD1 matches at 9 bases. The CDR3 sequence is 17 residues long. The V and J ends lost 2 bases and 4 bases, in that order; junction bases with no gene match: 11. CDR1 and CDR2 (germline): LNHDA, SQIVND (reference sequence). The CDR3 is CASSIISRTGDFYGYTF. The CDR3 nucleotides are TGTGCCAGTAGTATAATTTCAAGGACAGGGGATTTCTATGGCTACACCTTC. The complete variable domain, with remaining parts taken from reference TRBV19 and TRBJ1-2, reads DGGITQSPKYLFRKEGQNVTLSCEQNLNHDAMYWYRQDPGQGLRLIYYSQIVNDFQKGDIAEGYSVSREKKESFPLTVTSAQKNPTAFYLCASSIISRTGDFYGYTFGSGTRLTVV.

V is TRBV29-1 and J is TRBJ1-1; no clear D gene. Germline CDR1 is SQVTM and CDR2 is ANQGSEA. The CDR3 is 13 residues long. The V end was cut by 3 bases, the J end by 1 base, with 9 bases between. The DNA of the CDR3 is TGCAGCGTTGAGATGGCCACGAACACTGAAGCTTTCTTT. Its protein product is CSVEMATNTEAFF.

V is TRBV19 and J is TRBJ1-4; 8 nucleotides agree with TRBD1. Trimming at V came to 6 bases and at J to 5 bases, leaving 5 bases not matched to a gene. The CDR3 length is 14 residues. CDR1 is LNHDA and CDR2 is SQIVND in the germline V gene (reference sequence). The CDR3 DNA reads TGTGCCAGTAGCTACAGGGGGGAAAATGAAAAACTGTTTTTT. Its protein is CASSYRGENEKLFF.

The rearrangement joins TRBV19 to TRBJ2-1, with D unclear. Germline lookup yields CDR1 LNHDA and CDR2 SQIVND (reference sequence). This CDR3 is built from 15 residues. V lost 6 bases and J lost 0, with 12 bases in between. CDR3 amino acids: CASRPDRSSYNEQFF. The CDR3 DNA is TGTGCCAGTAGACCGGATAGGAGCTCCTACAATGAGCAGTTCTTC.

This clone has just a few counts. The chain employs TRBV7-3 and TRBJ1-2; 7 nucleotides line up with TRBD1. V trimming: 1 base; J trimming: 3 bases; junction bases outside the gene matches: 5. Germline-derived CDR1 and CDR2 are SGHTA and FQGTGA. The CDR3 length is 15 residues. CDR3 sequence reads: CASSLKGAPDYGYTF. The CDR3, as DNA: TGTGCCAGCAGCTTAAAGGGGGCGCCGGACTATGGCTACACCTTC. Using reference TRBV7-3 and TRBJ1-2 for the parts outside the CDR3, the full variable domain is GAGVSQTPSNKVTEKGKYVELRCDPISGHTALYWYRQSLGQGPEFLIYFQGTGAADDSGLPNDRFFAVRPEGSVSTLKIQRTERGDSAVYLCASSLKGAPDYGYTFGSGTRLTVV.

A word on this clone: At the DNA level, this CDR3 is encoded by other sequences in the same sample as well. V gene TRBV19 combines with J gene TRBJ1-5; D perhaps matches TRBD1 (5 bases). Trimming took 6 bases from V and 4 from J, leaving 7 bases between them. There are 12 residues in the CDR3. Germline V gene sequence: CDR1 LNHDA, CDR2 SQIVND (reference sequence). For the CDR3, the DNA is TGTGCCAGTAGCCGACAGAATCAGCCCCAGCATTTT. This sequence encodes CASSRQNQPQHF.

V is TRBV4-2 and J is TRBJ1-2; TRBD1 is a possible D gene (6 bases). The V end was cut by 0 bases, the J end by 2 bases, with 16 bases between. Germline V gene lookup returns CDR1 LGHNA and CDR2 YNFKEQ. This CDR3 has 17 residues. This CDR3 reads CASSQDWGQSGNYGYTF. For the CDR3, the DNA is TGTGCCAGCAGCCAAGATTGGGGACAATCGGGGAACTATGGCTACACCTTC.

The chain is built from TRBV7-2 and TRBJ2-1; 11 nucleotides line up with TRBD2. The CDR3 consists of 16 residues. Trimming at V came to 4 bases and at J to 7 bases, leaving 9 bases not matched to a gene. Per the germline V gene, CDR1 is SGHTA and CDR2 is FQGNSA. In nucleotides, the CDR3 is TGTGCCAGCAGCTCCACCTTGACTAGCGGGGATAATGAGCAGTTCTTC. Translated: CASSSTLTSGDNEQFF.

This rearrangement joins TRBV9 to TRBJ2-7; 13 bases line up with TRBD2. Germline assignment: CDR1 SGDLS and CDR2 YYNGEE. V shed 0 bases and J 4 bases; nucleotides not matched to a gene: 4. The CDR3 contains 16 residues. The CDR3 loop is CASSVAGTSGTYEQYF. The CDR3 nucleotides read TGTGCCAGCAGCGTAGCAGGGACTAGCGGGACTTACGAGCAGTACTTC.

This sequence joins TRBV9 and TRBJ2-6; 8 bases fit TRBD1. J gave up 5 bases and V 0 bases, and 10 bases lay outside the gene matches. This CDR3 contains 18 residues. The germline CDR1 and CDR2 sequences are SGDLS and YYNGEE. The CDR3 reads CASSVEGTGGSWANVLTF. CDR3 coding DNA: TGTGCCAGCAGCGTAGAGGGGACAGGAGGTTCTTGGGCCAACGTCCTGACTTTC.